This T cell receptor (beta chain) appears in the sequencing data of a study of blood T cell repertoires in COVID-19. Only in-frame clones appear in the TCRdb table, and some are missing; sequencing was by immunoSEQ multiplex PCR. The top ten hold around 9.6% of the sample, which has some 240,000 clones, about 87% seen once. Looked up from germline, CDR1 is ENHRY and CDR2 is SYGVKD. This CDR3 contains 17 residues. The V and J ends lost 10 bases and 2 bases, in that order; junction bases with no gene match: 12. The chain uses TRBV10-3 and TRBJ2-6; TRBD1 matches at 9 bases. The TCR sequence derives from a woman aged 70-85 years with COVID-19, enrolled during active disease. The source material was peripheral blood. In DNA, the CDR3 is TGTGCCACCTTGGGGGGACAGGGCGGACCTGGGGCCAACGTCCTGACTTTC. Its protein product is CATLGGQGGPGANVLTF.